This T cell receptor (beta chain) was sequenced during a study of T cells in Graves' hyperthyroidism and ophthalmopathy (dated by TCRdb to about 2019). Regarding the complete study: Peripheral blood was collected at initial diagnosis, before any treatment. TCR V-J signatures able to tell the groups apart were searched for in a discovery cohort of 90 to 100 patients, of whom over 40 had Graves' ophthalmopathy and 57 had stable Graves' hyperthyroidism. Prospective prediction of ophthalmopathy was tested in an independent validation cohort of 18 to 20 hyperthyroidism patients and 17 patients who later progressed to ophthalmopathy. Thyroid tissue and blood T-cell repertoires from over 5 Graves' hyperthyroidism patients were also compared in the study. After blood sampling, hyperthyroidism patients were treated with methimazole at a starting dose of 30 mg daily, and ophthalmopathy patients were treated with high-dose intravenous methylprednisolone. TCR Vbeta CDR3 sequencing of some 140 peripheral blood samples (about 45 ophthalmopathy, 75 hyperthyroidism and some 17 progressor patients) is reported in the paper. The approximately 97 discovery patients were randomly divided into training and test sets at a 7:3 ratio.

This clonotype has at least ten counts. The antigen it binds to is not known. Within one base of it there is no much larger clone, and no base qualities were kept. The CDR3 contains 15 residues, cysteine and phenylalanine counted. Solely the CDR3 DNA is kept, with 45 bases framed from the first base. From V the trimming removes 1 base and from J it removes 7 bases, while the gene matches leave 3 bases of the junction unaccounted for. The germline V gene (reference sequence) gives CDR1 as SEHNR and CDR2 as FQNEAQ. Amplification of TCR beta CDR3 regions was carried out from RNA transcripts. A first-round RT-PCR of the TCR CDR3 used the HTBI primer set with the Qiagen OneStep RT-PCR kit. Libraries were constructed in a second round of multiplex PCR, after which size selection and purification were carried out. The libraries were sequenced on an Illumina HiSeq2000 using paired-end 100 bp reads. In the source study's methods: SOAPnuke was used to process the raw data, with reads discarded if the reads contained adapters or uncalled bases, had a mean Phred below 15, or lacked an exact constant-primer or identifier match. High-quality paired reads were merged using COPE v1.2.5, and each unique nucleotide sequence was defined as a clonotype. MiTCR v1.1 was used to align the clonotypes against IMGT TRBV, TRBD and TRBJ reference segments. Only V-J combinations with frequency above 0.0001, covering 99% to 99.2% of repertoires, were analysed. A TCS score was defined as the ratio of F50 (clonal expansion) to E x V (chaos), with BLOSUM62-based TCRdist applied between CDR3 peptides within each V-J. Welch's t-statistics and random forest reduced fewer than 600 V-J features to roughly 13, which were used in a naive Bayes classifier (R e1071). Using fastp trimming at Q25 and MiXCR clonotype assembly, TCRdb reanalyzed the public sequencing data and kept in-frame beta chains. All rows with the same CDR3 protein become a single entry with the most common DNA and genes. TCRdb's processing, not the study's, gives the V and J calls here. This sample lists approximately 400,000 distinct CDR3 sequences; 14% to 15% were detected once. The ten biggest clones cover roughly 33% of the sample.

Stable Graves' hyperthyroidism was defined as no progression to ophthalmopathy during 18 months of follow-up. Hyperthyroidism patients were newly diagnosed, had a disease duration of under 2 months, and were aged 18 to 65 years. Any patient with an uncontrolled infection, another autoimmune disease, pregnancy or lactation was excluded. Diagnoses relied on clinical symptoms, serum thyroxine and TRAb, thyroid ultrasound and orbital computed tomography. PBMCs were separated from roughly 10 ml of fresh peripheral blood using Ficoll-Paque density gradient centrifugation. Trizol reagent was used to extract total RNA, and RNA quality was then checked on an Agilent 2100 Bioanalyzer. On the study overall, not on this receptor specifically: Most expanded thyroid clonotypes (frequency above 0.001) were also detected in blood, a finding suggesting that blood repertoires may reflect thyroid immune responses. Ophthalmopathy was separated from stable hyperthyroidism by a 13 V-J signature model, with approximately 85% sensitivity and about 81% specificity obtained in cross-validation and 80%/75% obtained in testing. In validation, the model predicted progression to ophthalmopathy with approximately 71% sensitivity and about 72% specificity, a median of 6.5 months before onset. No statistical method was used to set the sample size in advance, and investigators knew the group allocation.

The rearrangement joined TRBV7-9 to TRBJ2-7; a stretch of 14 junction bases matches TRBD2. The sequenced sample was blood. The receptor was isolated from a woman under 40 with Graves' hyperthyroidism. The bases read TGTGCCAGCAGCTTAGGTGGGACTAGCGGGAGAGAGCAGTACTTC. This encodes CASSLGGTSGREQYF. Here the CDR3 is joined to the reference TRBV7-9 and TRBJ2-7 genes, and the full variable domain is: DTGVSQNPRHKITKRGQNVTFRCDPISEHNRLYWYRQTLGQGPEFLTYFQNEAQLEKSRLLSDRFSAERPKGSFSTLEIQRTEQGDSAMYLCASSLGGTSGREQYFGPGTRLTVT.